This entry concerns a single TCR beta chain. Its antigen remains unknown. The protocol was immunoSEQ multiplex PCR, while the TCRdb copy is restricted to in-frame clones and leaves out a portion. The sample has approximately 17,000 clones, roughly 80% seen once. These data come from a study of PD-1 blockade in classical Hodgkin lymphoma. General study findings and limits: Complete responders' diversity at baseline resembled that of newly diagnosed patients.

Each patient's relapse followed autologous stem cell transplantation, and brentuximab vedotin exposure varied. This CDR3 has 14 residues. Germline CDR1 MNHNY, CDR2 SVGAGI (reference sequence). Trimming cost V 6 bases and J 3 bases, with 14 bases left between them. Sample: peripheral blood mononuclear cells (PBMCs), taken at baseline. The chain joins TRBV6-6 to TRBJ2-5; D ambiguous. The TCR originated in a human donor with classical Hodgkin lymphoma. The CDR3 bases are TGTGCCAGCAGCCTATATGTGGTAGAAGAGACCCAGTACTTC. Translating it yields CASSLYVVEETQYF.